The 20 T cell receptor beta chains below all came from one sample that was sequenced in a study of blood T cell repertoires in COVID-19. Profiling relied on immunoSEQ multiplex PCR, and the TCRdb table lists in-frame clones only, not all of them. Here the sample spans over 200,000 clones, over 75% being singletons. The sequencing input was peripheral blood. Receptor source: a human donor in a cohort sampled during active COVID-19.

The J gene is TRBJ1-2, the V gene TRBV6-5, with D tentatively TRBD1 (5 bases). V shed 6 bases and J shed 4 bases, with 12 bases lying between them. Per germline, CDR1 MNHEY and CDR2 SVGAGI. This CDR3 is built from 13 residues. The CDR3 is CASSNQGLYGYTF. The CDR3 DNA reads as TGTGCCAGCAGCAACCAGGGCCTCTATGGCTACACCTTC.

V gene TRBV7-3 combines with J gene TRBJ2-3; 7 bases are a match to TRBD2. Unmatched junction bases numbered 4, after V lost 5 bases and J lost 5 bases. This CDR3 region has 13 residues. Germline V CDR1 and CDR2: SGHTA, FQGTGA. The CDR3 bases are TGTGCCAGCAGCCCCGGGGGGATAGATACGCAGTATTTT. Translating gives CASSPGGIDTQYF.

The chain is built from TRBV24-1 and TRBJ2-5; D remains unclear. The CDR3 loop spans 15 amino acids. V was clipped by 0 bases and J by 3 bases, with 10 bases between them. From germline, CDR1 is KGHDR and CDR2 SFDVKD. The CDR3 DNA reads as TGTGCCACCAGTGATTTGCCCGGGTCCGAAGAGACCCAGTACTTC. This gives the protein CATSDLPGSEETQYF.

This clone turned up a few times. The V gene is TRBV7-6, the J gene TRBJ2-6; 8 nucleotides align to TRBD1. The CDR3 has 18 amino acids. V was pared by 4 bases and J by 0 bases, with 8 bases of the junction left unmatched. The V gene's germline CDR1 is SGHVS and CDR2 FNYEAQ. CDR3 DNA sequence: TGTGCCAGCAGCTCCCTAAGGACAGGGTTCTCTGGGGCCAACGTCCTGACTTTC. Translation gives CASSSLRTGFSGANVLTF. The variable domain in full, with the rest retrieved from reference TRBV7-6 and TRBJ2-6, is GAGVSQSPRYKVTKRGQDVALRCDPISGHVSLYWYRQALGQGPEFLTYFNYEAQQDKSGLPNDRFSAERPEGSISTLTIQRTEQRDSAMYRCASSSLRTGFSGANVLTFGAGSRLTVL.

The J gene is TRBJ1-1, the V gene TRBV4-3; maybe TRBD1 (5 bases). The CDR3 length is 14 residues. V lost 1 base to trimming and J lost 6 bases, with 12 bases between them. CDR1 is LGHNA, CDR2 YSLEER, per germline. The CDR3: CASSQVAGSSEAFF. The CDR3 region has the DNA TGCGCCAGCAGCCAAGTTGCAGGGTCGTCTGAAGCTTTCTTT.

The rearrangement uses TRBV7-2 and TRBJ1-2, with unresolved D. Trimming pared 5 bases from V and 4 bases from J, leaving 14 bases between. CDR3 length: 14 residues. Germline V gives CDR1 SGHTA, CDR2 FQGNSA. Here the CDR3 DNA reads TGTGCCAGCAGCCCCCTCCCGGGAGGCTATGGCTACACCTTC. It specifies CASSPLPGGYGYTF. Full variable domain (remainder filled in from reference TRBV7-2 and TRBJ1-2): GAGVSQSPSNKVTEKGKDVELRCDPISGHTALYWYRQSLGQGLEFLIYFQGNSAPDKSGLPSDRFSAERTGGSVSTLTIQRTQQEDSAVYLCASSPLPGGYGYTFGSGTRLTVV.

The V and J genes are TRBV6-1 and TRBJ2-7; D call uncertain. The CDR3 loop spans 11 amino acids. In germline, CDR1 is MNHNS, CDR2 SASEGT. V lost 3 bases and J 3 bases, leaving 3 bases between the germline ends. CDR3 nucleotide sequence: TGTGCCAGCAGTGAGAGCTACGAGCAGTACTTC. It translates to CASSESYEQYF.

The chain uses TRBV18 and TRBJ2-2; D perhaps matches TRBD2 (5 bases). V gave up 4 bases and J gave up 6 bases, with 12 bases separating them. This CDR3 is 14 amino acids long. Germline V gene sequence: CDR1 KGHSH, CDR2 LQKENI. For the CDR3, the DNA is TGTGCCAGCTCACGTCAGGAGGCGGCCGGGGAGCTGTTTTTT. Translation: CASSRQEAAGELFF.

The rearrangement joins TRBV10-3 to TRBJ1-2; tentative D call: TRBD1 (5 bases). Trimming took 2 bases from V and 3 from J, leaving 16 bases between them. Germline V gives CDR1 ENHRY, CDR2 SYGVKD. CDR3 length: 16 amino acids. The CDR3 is CAISEIDGAKDYGYTF. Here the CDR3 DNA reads TGTGCCATCAGTGAGATAGATGGGGCGAAGGACTATGGCTACACCTTC.

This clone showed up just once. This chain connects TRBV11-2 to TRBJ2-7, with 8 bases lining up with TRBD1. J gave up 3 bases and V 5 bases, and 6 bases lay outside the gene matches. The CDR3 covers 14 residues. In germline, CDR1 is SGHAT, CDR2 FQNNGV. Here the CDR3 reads CASSPFDRGYEQYF. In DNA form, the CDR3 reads TGTGCCAGCAGCCCTTTCGACAGGGGCTACGAGCAGTACTTC.

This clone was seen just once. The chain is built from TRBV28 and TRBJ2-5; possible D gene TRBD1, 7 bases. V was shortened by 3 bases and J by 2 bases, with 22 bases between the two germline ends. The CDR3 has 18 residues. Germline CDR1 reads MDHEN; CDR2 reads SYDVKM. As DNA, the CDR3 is TGTGCCAGCAGTTTTTTAATAGAGGAGGGGACAGTTCAAGAGACCCAGTACTTC. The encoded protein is CASSFLIEEGTVQETQYF.

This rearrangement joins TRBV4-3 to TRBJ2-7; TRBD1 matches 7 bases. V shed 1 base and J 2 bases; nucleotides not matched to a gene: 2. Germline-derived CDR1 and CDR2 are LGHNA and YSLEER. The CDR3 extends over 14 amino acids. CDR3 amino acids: CASSQGQGAYEQYF. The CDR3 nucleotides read TGCGCCAGCAGCCAAGGGCAGGGGGCCTACGAGCAGTACTTC.

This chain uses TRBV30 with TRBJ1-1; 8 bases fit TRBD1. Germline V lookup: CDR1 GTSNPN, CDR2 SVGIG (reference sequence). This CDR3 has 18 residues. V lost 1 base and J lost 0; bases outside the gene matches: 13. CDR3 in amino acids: CAWSGLSLPGQVNTEAFF. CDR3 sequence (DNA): TGTGCCTGGAGTGGGCTGAGCCTACCGGGACAGGTGAACACTGAAGCTTTCTTT.

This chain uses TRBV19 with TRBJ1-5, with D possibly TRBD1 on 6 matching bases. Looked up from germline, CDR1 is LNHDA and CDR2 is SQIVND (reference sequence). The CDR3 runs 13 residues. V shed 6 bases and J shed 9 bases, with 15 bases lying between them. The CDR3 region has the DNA TGTGCCAGTAGGGGACAAGGGTTATTGCCCCAGCATTTT. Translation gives CASRGQGLLPQHF.

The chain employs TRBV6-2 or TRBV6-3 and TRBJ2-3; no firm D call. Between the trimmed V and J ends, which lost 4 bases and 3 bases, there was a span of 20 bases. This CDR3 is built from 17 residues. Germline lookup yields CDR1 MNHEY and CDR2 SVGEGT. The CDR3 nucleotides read TGTGCCAGCAGTTTGTCTCCAGAGGAGTGGCGGACAGATACGCAGTATTTT. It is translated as CASSLSPEEWRTDTQYF.

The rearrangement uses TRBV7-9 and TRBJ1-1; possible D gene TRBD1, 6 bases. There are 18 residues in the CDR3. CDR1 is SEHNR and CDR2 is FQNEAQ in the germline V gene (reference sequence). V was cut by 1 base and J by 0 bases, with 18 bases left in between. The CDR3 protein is CASSLGAGVTPMNTEAFF. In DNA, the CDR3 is TGTGCCAGCAGCTTAGGAGCAGGGGTCACCCCGATGAACACTGAAGCTTTCTTT.

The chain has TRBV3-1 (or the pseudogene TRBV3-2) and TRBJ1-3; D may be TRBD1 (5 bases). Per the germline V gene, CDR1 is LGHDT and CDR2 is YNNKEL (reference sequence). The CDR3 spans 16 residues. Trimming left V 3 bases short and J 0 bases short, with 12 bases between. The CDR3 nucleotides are TGTGCCAGCAGCCATATAGGCAGGGACTCTGGAAACACCATATATTTT. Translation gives CASSHIGRDSGNTIYF.

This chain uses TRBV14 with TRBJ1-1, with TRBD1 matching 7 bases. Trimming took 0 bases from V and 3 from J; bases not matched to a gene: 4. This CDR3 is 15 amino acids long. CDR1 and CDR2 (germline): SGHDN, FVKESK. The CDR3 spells CASSQDVRGDTEAFF. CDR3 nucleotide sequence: TGTGCCAGCAGCCAAGATGTCAGGGGGGACACTGAAGCTTTCTTT.

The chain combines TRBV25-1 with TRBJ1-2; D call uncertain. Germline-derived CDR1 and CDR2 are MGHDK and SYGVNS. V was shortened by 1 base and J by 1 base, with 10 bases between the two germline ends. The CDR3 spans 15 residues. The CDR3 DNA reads TGTGCCAGCAGTGAATTCAACGGGGATAACTATGGCTACACCTTC. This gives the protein CASSEFNGDNYGYTF.

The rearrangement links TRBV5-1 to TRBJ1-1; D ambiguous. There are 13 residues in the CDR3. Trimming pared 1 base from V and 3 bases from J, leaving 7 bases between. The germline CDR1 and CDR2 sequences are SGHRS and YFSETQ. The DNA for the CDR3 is TGCGCCAGCAGCTTGCACGGAGACACTGAAGCTTTCTTT. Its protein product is CASSLHGDTEAFF.